Below are 25 T cell receptor beta chains sequenced from a single sample in a study of blood T cell repertoires in COVID-19. Clones were read by immunoSEQ multiplex PCR, and TCRdb kept only the in-frame ones, dropping some. The data show 300,000 or so clones, 80% to 90% seen once. The material sequenced was PBMCs or T cells enriched from blood (not recorded which). The receptors here all came from a woman aged 40-49 years with acute COVID-19.

The chain recombines TRBV5-4 with TRBJ1-2, with 7 positions matching TRBD1. The CDR3 spans 16 residues. The germline V gene encodes CDR1 SGHNT and CDR2 YYREEE (reference sequence). The ends lost 4 bases at V and 1 base at J; junction bases unmatched: 10. As DNA, the CDR3 is TGTGCCAGCAGCCTCTCAGGGGGACGGCTTAACTATGGCTACACCTTC. Translation: CASSLSGGRLNYGYTF.

This rearrangement joins TRBV10-1 to TRBJ2-3; TRBD1 agrees at 10 bases. The CDR3 has 17 amino acids. CDR1 is WNHNN and CDR2 is SYGVQD in the germline V gene (reference sequence). V shed 8 bases and J 6 bases; nucleotides not matched to a gene: 17. The CDR3, as DNA: TGCGCCAGCGATCCGGGACAGGGGAGTCCAACACCTGATACGCAGTATTTT. It codes for CASDPGQGSPTPDTQYF.

The rearrangement joins TRBV7-8 to TRBJ1-2, with TRBD1 identical over 7 bases. The CDR3 totals 15 residues. V trimming: 4 bases; J trimming: 4 bases; junction bases outside the gene matches: 9. The germline gives CDR1 SGHVS, CDR2 FQNEAQ. The chain's CDR3 is CASSSQGLGVYGYTF. In DNA form, the CDR3 reads TGTGCCAGCAGCTCACAGGGGCTGGGAGTCTATGGCTACACCTTC.

The CDR3 nucleotides read TGTGCCAGCAGCGTAGGGTTATCACTAGCGGACGAATACAATGAGCAGTTCTTC. Encoded protein: CASSVGLSLADEYNEQFF. The chain recombines TRBV9 with TRBJ2-1, with 8 bases fitting TRBD2. Per the germline V gene, CDR1 is SGDLS and CDR2 is YYNGEE. CDR3 size: 18 residues. Unmatched junction bases numbered 12, after V lost 0 bases and J lost 4 bases.

The chain joins TRBV7-3 to TRBJ2-1; D is uncertain. The CDR3 consists of 14 residues. Germline-derived CDR1 and CDR2 are SGHTA and FQGTGA. V was cut by 5 bases and J by 3 bases, with 11 bases left in between. This CDR3 reads CASSLNPNYNEQFF. DNA for the CDR3: TGTGCCAGCAGCCTTAATCCTAACTACAATGAGCAGTTCTTC.

V and J are TRBV19 and TRBJ2-5; TRBD2 agrees at 9 bases. The CDR3 runs 13 residues. V dropped 7 bases and J dropped 4; count of bases not matched to a gene: 4. Germline values: CDR1 LNHDA, CDR2 SQIVND (reference sequence). Here the CDR3 DNA reads TGTGCCAGTACCGGCGGGGGGGTAGAGACCCAGTACTTC. It yields the protein CASTGGGVETQYF.

The chain has TRBV25-1 and TRBJ2-7, with D maybe TRBD2 (5 bases). Germline V lookup: CDR1 MGHDK, CDR2 SYGVNS. There are 13 residues in the CDR3. V shed 8 bases and J shed 7 bases, with 18 bases lying between them. CDR3 sequence reads: CASSPDKGVEQYF. The DNA for the CDR3 is TGTGCCAGCTCCCCAGACAAGGGAGTGGAGCAGTACTTC.

The V call is TRBV7-6, the J call TRBJ2-3; weak D call: TRBD2 (6 bases). V was cut by 0 bases and J by 5 bases, with 12 bases left in between. The CDR3 loop spans 15 amino acids. Germline V gene data show CDR1 as SGHVS and CDR2 as FNYEAQ. The CDR3 reads CASSLAGGRLDTQYF. The CDR3 nucleotides read TGTGCCAGCAGCTTAGCCGGGGGTAGGTTAGATACGCAGTATTTT.

This rearrangement joins TRBV5-1 to TRBJ2-3; 7 nucleotides line up with TRBD1. CDR1 is SGHRS, CDR2 YFSETQ, per germline. The CDR3 consists of 16 residues. Trimming cost V 4 bases and J 3 bases; bases outside gene matches: 11. CDR3 DNA: TGCGCCAGCAGCCCCTCAAGGGGGCGCGGAACAGATACGCAGTATTTT. Translating it yields CASSPSRGRGTDTQYF.

The gene calls are TRBV19 and TRBJ2-5; 8 positions match TRBD1. The V segment lost 2 bases and the J segment 7 bases; nucleotides outside the gene matches: 6. This CDR3 has 14 amino acids. CDR1 is LNHDA and CDR2 is SQIVND in the germline V gene (reference sequence). CDR3 DNA sequence: TGTGCCAGTAGTATACAGGGGGCGGGTGGGACCCAGTACTTC. Protein sequence: CASSIQGAGGTQYF.

V usage is TRBV6-1 and J usage is TRBJ2-7; D possibly corresponds to TRBD2 (6 bases). In germline, CDR1 is MNHNS, CDR2 SASEGT. V was pared by 0 bases and J by 4 bases, with 19 bases between. The CDR3 length is 17 residues. CDR3 protein: CASSEASGSASPYEQYF. The CDR3 region has the DNA TGTGCCAGCAGTGAAGCTTCCGGGAGCGCGAGCCCGTACGAGCAGTACTTC.

V usage is TRBV4-3 and J usage is TRBJ1-5, with D uncertain. V was trimmed by 4 bases and J by 7 bases, leaving 14 bases between them. There are 14 residues in the CDR3. Germline-derived CDR1 and CDR2 are LGHNA and YSLEER. CDR3 DNA: TGCGCCAGCAGCCTGGATAAGGAGGTCCAGCCCCAGCATTTT. Translation: CASSLDKEVQPQHF.

The chain combines TRBV12-3 or TRBV12-4 with TRBJ2-7; D remains unclear. CDR3 size: 13 residues. Deletions cut 4 bases from V and 3 bases from J, with 10 bases between. CDR3 nucleotide sequence: TGTGCCAGCAGTTACTCTAGTTACTACGAGCAGTACTTC. It codes for CASSYSSYYEQYF.

This clone came up a few times. This CDR3 is CASRTGGNTEAFF. In nucleotides, the CDR3 is TGTGCCAGCCGGACAGGGGGGAACACTGAAGCTTTCTTT. V usage is TRBV3-1 (or the pseudogene TRBV3-2) and J usage is TRBJ1-1; 10 bases fit TRBD1. The CDR3 covers 13 residues. The germline gives CDR1 LGHDT, CDR2 YNNKEL (reference sequence). The V gene end was trimmed by 8 bases and the J gene end by 1 base; junction bases not matched to a gene: 1.

This rearrangement joins TRBV10-3 to TRBJ1-6, with D possibly TRBD1 on 5 matching bases. The germline V and J ends were trimmed by 6 bases and 6 bases, with 15 bases remaining between them. Germline CDR1 and CDR2: ENHRY and SYGVKD. This CDR3 contains 15 residues. The CDR3 here is CAISVTTVSNSPLHF. In DNA form, the CDR3 reads TGTGCCATCAGCGTTACGACAGTCAGTAATTCACCCCTCCACTTT.

The chain couples TRBV7-2 to TRBJ1-4, with a weak D call TRBD1 (5 bases). The CDR3 consists of 14 residues. Between the trimmed V and J ends, which lost 3 bases and 8 bases, there was a span of 13 bases. CDR1 and CDR2 (germline): SGHTA, FQGNSA. The CDR3, as DNA: TGTGCCAGCAGCTTCACAGGTTATCAAGAAAAACTGTTTTTT. Its protein product is CASSFTGYQEKLFF.

The chain combines TRBV18 with TRBJ2-5; D call uncertain. This CDR3 has 12 residues. The V gene lost 8 bases and the J gene lost 7 bases, with 14 bases spanning the gap. The germline V gene has CDR1 KGHSH and CDR2 LQKENI. As DNA, the CDR3 is TGTGCCAGCCTACTATCTTTGGGGACCCAGTACTTC. Encoded protein: CASLLSLGTQYF.

This rearrangement joins TRBV5-6 to TRBJ2-2, with D possibly TRBD1 on 6 matching bases. Between the trimmed V and J ends, which lost 2 bases and 6 bases, there was a span of 17 bases. This CDR3 comprises 16 residues. The germline V gene encodes CDR1 SGHDT and CDR2 YYEEEE. The CDR3 DNA follows: TGTGCCAGCAGCTTCTGGGGGCTAAGTGGCGCCGGGGAGCTGTTTTTT. It encodes CASSFWGLSGAGELFF.

The rearrangement uses TRBV10-3 and TRBJ1-4; tentative D call: TRBD1 (5 bases). Trimming left V 3 bases short and J 11 bases short, with 16 bases between. This CDR3 comprises 14 residues. CDR1 is ENHRY and CDR2 is SYGVKD in the germline V gene. As DNA, the CDR3 is TGTGCCATCAGTGATTTGCAGGGTAGCCGGAAACTGTTTTTT. Amino acid sequence: CAISDLQGSRKLFF.

The chain recombines TRBV7-3 with TRBJ2-1, with D perhaps TRBD2 (5 bases). The germline V gene encodes CDR1 SGHTA and CDR2 FQGTGA. The CDR3 spans 14 residues. V was clipped by 2 bases and J by 3 bases, with 8 bases between them. CDR3 bases: TGTGCCAGCAGCTTATCCGGGGACTACAATGAGCAGTTCTTC. It encodes CASSLSGDYNEQFF.

About this clone: Additional DNA sequences in this sample encode the identical CDR3. The J gene is TRBJ1-1, the V gene TRBV18; 8 nucleotides match TRBD1. The CDR3 covers 15 residues. V gave up 3 bases and J gave up 1 base; unmatched junction bases: 4. Germline V gene lookup returns CDR1 KGHSH and CDR2 LQKENI. The CDR3 spells CASSPKTGENTEAFF. The CDR3 DNA reads as TGTGCCAGCTCACCTAAGACAGGGGAGAACACTGAAGCTTTCTTT.

V is TRBV2 and J is TRBJ2-7; 9 bases fit TRBD1. Germline V CDR1 and CDR2: SNHLY, FYNNEI. The V segment lost 8 bases and the J segment 0 bases; nucleotides outside the gene matches: 11. This CDR3 is built from 16 residues. CDR3 sequence: CASGLTGGKISYEQYF. DNA of the CDR3: TGTGCCAGCGGCCTCACAGGGGGCAAAATCTCCTACGAGCAGTACTTC.

This clone was detected a few times. The rearrangement joins TRBV29-1 to TRBJ1-2; TRBD1 agrees at 10 bases. CDR1 is SQVTM and CDR2 is ANQGSEA in the germline V gene. Trimming cost V 7 bases and J 0 bases; bases outside gene matches: 5. The CDR3 loop spans 14 amino acids. DNA for the CDR3: TGCAGCGGGGGACAGGGGTTGTCTAACTATGGCTACACCTTC. Protein: CSGGQGLSNYGYTF.

V is TRBV6-6 and J is TRBJ2-2; 16 bases match TRBD2. The CDR3 extends over 18 amino acids. V shed 5 bases, J shed 7 bases, and the junction held 10 bases outside the gene matches. From germline, CDR1 is MNHNY and CDR2 SVGAGI (reference sequence). As DNA, the CDR3 is TGTGCCAGCAGTCGGACAGTGGGACTAGCGGGGGGGAGCGGGGAGCTGTTTTTT. This translates into CASSRTVGLAGGSGELFF.

This clone was recorded once. This chain joins TRBV18 and TRBJ1-1; D might be TRBD1 (5 bases). This CDR3 contains 15 residues. Trimming left V 3 bases short and J 3 bases short, with 14 bases between. CDR1 KGHSH and CDR2 LQKENI come from the germline V gene. Here the CDR3 DNA reads TGTGCCAGCTCACCTATTGGGGGGACCCACACTGAAGCTTTCTTT. Translated, it gives CASSPIGGTHTEAFF. The variable domain in full, with the rest retrieved from reference TRBV18 and TRBJ1-1, is NAGVMQNPRHLVRRRGQEARLRCSPMKGHSHVYWYRQLPEEGLKFMVYLQKENIIDESGMPKERFSAEFPKEGPSILRIQQVVRGDSAAYFCASSPIGGTHTEAFFGQGTRLTVV.